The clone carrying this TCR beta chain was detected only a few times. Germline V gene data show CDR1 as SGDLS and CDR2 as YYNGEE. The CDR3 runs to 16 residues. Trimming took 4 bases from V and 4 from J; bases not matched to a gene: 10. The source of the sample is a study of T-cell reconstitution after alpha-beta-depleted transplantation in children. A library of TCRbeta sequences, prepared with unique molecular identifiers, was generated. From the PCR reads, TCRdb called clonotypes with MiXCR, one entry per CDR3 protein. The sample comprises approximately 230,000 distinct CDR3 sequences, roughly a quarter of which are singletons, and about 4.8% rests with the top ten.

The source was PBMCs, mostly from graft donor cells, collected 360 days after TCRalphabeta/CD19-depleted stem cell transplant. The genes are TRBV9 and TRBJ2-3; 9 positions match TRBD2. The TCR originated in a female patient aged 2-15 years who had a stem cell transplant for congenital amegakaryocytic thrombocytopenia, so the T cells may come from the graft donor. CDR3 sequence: CASSPHMVAGADTQYF. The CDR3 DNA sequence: TGTGCCAGCAGCCCCCACATGGTAGCGGGAGCAGATACGCAGTATTTT.